The source of this TCR beta chain is a study of T cells in Graves' hyperthyroidism and ophthalmopathy. Findings and caveats of the study: The blood repertoire included most of the expanded thyroid clonotypes above 0.001.

This clonotype was observed many times. The antigen remains undetermined. TCR beta CDR3 regions were amplified from RNA. RT-PCR in the first round (using the HTBI primer set) targeted the TCR CDR3. TCRdb used MiXCR to reprocess the multiplex PCR reads, holding one entry per CDR3 protein. Of some 270,000 distinct CDR3 sequences listed, 10% to 15% are singletons. The CDR3 runs 12 residues. V shed 4 bases and J shed 7 bases, with 8 bases lying between them. Looked up from germline, CDR1 is SGHTA and CDR2 is FQGNSA. The hyperthyroidism patients had all been newly diagnosed, and their disease duration was under 2 months. Their ages ranged from 18 to 65 years. Uncontrolled infection, other autoimmune disease, pregnancy and lactation each barred patients from inclusion.

V and J are TRBV7-2 and TRBJ2-1; D is perhaps TRBD2 (5 bases). This clonotype was sampled from a woman aged 25-40 years with Graves' hyperthyroidism that later progressed to Graves' ophthalmopathy. Sample: blood. The CDR3 loop is CASSSDLNEQFF. The CDR3 coding sequence is TGTGCCAGCAGCTCGGACTTGAATGAGCAGTTCTTC.